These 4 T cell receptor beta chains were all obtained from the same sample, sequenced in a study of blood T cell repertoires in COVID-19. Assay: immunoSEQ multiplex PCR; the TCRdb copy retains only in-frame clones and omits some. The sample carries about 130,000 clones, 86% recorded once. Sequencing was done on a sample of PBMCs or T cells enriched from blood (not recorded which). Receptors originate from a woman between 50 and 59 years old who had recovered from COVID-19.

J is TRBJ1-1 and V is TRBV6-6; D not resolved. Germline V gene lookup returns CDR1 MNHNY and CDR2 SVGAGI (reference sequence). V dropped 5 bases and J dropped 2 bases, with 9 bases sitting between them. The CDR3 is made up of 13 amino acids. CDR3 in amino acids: CASSQTRNTEAFF. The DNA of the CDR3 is TGTGCCAGCAGTCAAACAAGAAACACTGAAGCTTTCTTT.

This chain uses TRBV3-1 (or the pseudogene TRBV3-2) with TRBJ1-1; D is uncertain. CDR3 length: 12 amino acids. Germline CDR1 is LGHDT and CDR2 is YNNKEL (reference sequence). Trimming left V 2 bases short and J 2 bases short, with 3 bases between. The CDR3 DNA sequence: TGTGCCAGCAGCCAAATAAACACTGAAGCTTTCTTT. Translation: CASSQINTEAFF.

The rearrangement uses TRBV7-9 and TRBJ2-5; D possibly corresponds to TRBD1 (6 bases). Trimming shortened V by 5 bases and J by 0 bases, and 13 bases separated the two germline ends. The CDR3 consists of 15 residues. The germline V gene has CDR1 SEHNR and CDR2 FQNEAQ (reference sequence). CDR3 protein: CASSHNRDYQETQYF. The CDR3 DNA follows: TGTGCCAGCAGCCACAACAGGGATTACCAAGAGACCCAGTACTTC. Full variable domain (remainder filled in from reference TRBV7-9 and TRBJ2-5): DTGVSQNPRHKITKRGQNVTFRCDPISEHNRLYWYRQTLGQGPEFLTYFQNEAQLEKSRLLSDRFSAERPKGSFSTLEIQRTEQGDSAMYLCASSHNRDYQETQYFGPGTRLLVL.

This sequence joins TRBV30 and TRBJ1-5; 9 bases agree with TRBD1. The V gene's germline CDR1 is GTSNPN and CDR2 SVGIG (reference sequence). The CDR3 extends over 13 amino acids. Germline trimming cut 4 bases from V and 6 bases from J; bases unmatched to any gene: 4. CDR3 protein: CAWTRQGGQPQHF. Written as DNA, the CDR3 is TGTGCCTGGACGAGACAGGGGGGTCAGCCCCAGCATTTT.